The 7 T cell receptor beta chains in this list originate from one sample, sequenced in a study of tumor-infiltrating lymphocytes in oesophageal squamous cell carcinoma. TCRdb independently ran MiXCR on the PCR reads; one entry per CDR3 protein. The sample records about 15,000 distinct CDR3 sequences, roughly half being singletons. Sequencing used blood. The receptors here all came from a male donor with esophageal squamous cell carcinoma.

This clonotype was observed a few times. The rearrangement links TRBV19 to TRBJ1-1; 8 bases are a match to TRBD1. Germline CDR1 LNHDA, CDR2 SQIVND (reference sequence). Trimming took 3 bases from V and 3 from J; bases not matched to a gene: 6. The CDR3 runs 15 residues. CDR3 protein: CASSITGGMDTEAFF. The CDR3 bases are TGTGCCAGTAGTATCACAGGGGGGATGGACACTGAAGCTTTCTTT. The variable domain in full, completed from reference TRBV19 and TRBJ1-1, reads DGGITQSPKYLFRKEGQNVTLSCEQNLNHDAMYWYRQDPGQGLRLIYYSQIVNDFQKGDIAEGYSVSREKKESFPLTVTSAQKNPTAFYLCASSITGGMDTEAFFGQGTRLTVV.

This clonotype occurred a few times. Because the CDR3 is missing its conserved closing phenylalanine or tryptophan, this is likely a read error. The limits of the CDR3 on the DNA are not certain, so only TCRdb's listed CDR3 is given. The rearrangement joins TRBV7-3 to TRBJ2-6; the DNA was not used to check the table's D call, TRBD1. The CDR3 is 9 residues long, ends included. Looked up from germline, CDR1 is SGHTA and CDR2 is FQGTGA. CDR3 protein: CASMTRGGT.

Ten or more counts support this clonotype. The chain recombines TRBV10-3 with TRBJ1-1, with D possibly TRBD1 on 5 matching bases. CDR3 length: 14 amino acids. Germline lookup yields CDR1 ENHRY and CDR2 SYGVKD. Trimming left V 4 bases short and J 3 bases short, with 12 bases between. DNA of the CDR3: TGTGCCATCAGTGTGCAGGGCCAAGACACTGAAGCTTTCTTT. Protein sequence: CAISVQGQDTEAFF.

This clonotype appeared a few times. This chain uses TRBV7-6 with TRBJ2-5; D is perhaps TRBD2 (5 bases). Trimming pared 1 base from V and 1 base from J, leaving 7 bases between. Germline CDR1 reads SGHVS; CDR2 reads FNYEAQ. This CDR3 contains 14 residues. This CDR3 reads CASSLGAVQETQYF. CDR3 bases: TGTGCCAGCAGCTTAGGAGCGGTCCAAGAGACCCAGTACTTC.

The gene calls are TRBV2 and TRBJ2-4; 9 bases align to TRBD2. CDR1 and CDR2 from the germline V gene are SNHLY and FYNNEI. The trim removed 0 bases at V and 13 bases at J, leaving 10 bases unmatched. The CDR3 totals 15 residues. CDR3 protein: CASSEALREGLEQYF. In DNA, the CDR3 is TGTGCCAGCAGTGAAGCCTTGCGGGAGGGTCTTGAGCAGTACTTC.

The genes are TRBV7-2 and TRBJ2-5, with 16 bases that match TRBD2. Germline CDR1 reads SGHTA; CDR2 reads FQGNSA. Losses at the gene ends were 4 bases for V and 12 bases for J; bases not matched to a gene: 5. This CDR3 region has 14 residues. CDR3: CASSSGLAGGAEYF. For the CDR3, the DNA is TGTGCCAGCAGCTCGGGACTAGCGGGAGGGGCCGAGTACTTC.

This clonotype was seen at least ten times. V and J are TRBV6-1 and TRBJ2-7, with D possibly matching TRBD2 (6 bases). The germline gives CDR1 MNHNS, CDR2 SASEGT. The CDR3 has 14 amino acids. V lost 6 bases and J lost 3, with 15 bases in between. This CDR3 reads CASSPTGRHYEQYF. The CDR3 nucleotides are TGTGCCAGCAGCCCGACGGGGAGGCACTACGAGCAGTACTTC.